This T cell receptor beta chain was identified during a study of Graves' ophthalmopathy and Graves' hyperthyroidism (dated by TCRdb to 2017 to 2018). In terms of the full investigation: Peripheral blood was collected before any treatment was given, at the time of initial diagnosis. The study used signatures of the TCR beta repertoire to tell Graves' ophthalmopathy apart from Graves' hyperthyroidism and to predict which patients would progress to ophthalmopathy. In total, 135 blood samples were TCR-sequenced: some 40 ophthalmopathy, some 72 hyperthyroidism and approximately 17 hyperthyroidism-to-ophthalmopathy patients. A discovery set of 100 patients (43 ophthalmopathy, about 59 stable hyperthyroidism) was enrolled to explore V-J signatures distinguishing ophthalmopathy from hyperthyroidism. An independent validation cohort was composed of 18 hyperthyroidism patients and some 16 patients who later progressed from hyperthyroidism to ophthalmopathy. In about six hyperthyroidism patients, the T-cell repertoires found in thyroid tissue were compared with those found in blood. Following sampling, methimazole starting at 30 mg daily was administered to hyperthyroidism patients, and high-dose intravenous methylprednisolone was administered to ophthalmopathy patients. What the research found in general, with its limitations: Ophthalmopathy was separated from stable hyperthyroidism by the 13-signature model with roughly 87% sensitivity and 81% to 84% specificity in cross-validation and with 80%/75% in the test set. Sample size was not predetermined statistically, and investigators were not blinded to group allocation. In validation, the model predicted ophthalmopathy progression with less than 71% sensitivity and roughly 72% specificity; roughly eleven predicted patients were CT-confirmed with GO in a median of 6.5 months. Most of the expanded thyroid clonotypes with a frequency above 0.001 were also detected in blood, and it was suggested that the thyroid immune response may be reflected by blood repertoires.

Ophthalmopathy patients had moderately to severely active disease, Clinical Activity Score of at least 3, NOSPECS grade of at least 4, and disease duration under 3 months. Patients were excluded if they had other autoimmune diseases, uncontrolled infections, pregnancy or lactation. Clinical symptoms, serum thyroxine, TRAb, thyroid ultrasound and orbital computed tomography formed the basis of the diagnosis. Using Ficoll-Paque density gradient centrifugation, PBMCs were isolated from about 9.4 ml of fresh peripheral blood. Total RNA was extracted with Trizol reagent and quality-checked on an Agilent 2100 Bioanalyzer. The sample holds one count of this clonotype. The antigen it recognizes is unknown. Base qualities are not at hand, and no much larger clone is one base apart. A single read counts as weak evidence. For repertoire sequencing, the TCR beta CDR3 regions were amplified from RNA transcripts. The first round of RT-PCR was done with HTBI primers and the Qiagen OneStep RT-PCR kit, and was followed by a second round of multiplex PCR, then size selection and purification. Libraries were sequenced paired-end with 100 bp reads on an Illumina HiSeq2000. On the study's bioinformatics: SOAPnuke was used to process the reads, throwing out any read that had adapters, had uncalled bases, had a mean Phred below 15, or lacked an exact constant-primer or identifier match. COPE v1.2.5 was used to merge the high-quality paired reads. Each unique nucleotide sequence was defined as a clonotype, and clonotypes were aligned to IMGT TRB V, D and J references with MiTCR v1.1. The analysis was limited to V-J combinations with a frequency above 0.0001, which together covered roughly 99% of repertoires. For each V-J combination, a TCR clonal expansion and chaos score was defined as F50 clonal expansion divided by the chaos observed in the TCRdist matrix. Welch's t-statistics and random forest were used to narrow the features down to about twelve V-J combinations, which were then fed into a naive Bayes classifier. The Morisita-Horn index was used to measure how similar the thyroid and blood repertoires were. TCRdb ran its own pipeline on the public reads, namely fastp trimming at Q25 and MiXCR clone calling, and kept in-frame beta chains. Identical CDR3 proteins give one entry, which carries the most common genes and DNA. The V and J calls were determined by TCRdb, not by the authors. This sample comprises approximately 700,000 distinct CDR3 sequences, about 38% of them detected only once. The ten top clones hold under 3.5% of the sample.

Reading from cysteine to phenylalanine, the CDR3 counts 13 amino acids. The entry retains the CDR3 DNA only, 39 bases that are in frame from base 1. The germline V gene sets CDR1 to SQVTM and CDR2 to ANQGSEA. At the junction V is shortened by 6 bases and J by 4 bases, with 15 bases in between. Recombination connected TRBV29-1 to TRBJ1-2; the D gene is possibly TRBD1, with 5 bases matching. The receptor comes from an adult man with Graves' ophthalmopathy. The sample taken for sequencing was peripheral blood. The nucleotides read TGCAGCGTCGAGGGGACCGGGACCTATGGCTACACCTTC. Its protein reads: CSVEGTGTYGYTF.